The present entry profiles one T cell receptor (beta chain) with its context. Its matching antigen is unknown. The data were taken from a study of cytomegalovirus exposure and HLA in healthy donors. Study-wide findings and caveats: Confirmation in vitro established that a few CMV-associated chains were specific for CMV antigens. Later on, an analysis tied 15,000 to 20,000 TCR beta sequences to HLA alleles at 0.05 false discovery rate.

This CDR3 comprises 14 residues. The V gene lost 4 bases and the J gene lost 2 bases, with 11 bases spanning the gap. In germline, CDR1 is MNHEY, CDR2 SVGAGI. The study ran its PCR with 60 Vbeta and 13 Jbeta primers. TCRdb keeps only in-frame clones here, not all; method: immunoSEQ multiplex PCR. This table holds more than 65,000 clones. Material: PBMCs. J is TRBJ1-2 and V is TRBV6-5; D is ambiguous. The clonotype was recovered from a man aged 40-49 years in good health and CMV-seronegative. CDR3 coding DNA: TGTGCCAGCAGTTTGGGCAGGAACAACTATGGCTACACCTTC. This translates into CASSLGRNNYGYTF.